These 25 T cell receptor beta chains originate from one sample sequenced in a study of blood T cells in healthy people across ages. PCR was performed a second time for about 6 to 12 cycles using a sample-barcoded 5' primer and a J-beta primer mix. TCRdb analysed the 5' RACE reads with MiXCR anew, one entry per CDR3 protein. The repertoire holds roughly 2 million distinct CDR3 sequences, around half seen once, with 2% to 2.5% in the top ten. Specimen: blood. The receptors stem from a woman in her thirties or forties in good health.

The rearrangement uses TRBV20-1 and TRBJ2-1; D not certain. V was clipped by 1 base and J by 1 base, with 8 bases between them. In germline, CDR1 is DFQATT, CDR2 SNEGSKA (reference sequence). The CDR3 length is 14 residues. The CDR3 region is CSARVRWSYNEQFF. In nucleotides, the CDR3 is TGCAGTGCTAGAGTCAGGTGGTCCTACAATGAGCAGTTCTTC.

This chain's CDR3 is CSAVLGTGNYGYTF. In DNA form, the CDR3 reads TGCAGTGCCGTCCTCGGGACAGGGAACTATGGCTACACCTTC. J is TRBJ1-2 and V is TRBV20-1; 9 bases line up with TRBD1. V gave up 6 bases and J gave up 2 bases; unmatched junction bases: 7. The germline gives CDR1 DFQATT, CDR2 SNEGSKA (reference sequence). The CDR3 has 14 residues.

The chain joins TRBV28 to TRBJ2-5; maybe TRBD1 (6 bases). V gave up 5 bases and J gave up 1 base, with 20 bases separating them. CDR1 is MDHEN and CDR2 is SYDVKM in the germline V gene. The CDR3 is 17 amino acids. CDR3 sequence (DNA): TGTGCCAGCAGTCCAACCATTGGGGGCGGTACCCAAGAGACCCAGTACTTC. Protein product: CASSPTIGGGTQETQYF.

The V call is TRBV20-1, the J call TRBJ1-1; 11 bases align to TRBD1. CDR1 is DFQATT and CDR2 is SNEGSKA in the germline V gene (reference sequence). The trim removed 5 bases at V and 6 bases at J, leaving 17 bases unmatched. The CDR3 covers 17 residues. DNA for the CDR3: TGCAGTGCTGGGGGTCGCATCGGACAGGGGGCGCGCGCTGAAGCTTTCTTT. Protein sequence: CSAGGRIGQGARAEAFF.

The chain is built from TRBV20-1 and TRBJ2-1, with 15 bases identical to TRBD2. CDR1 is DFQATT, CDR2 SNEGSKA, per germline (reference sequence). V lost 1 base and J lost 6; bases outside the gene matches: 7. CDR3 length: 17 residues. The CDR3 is CSARGGGLAGGINEQFF. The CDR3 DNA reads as TGCAGTGCTAGAGGGGGGGGACTAGCGGGGGGTATCAATGAGCAGTTCTTC.

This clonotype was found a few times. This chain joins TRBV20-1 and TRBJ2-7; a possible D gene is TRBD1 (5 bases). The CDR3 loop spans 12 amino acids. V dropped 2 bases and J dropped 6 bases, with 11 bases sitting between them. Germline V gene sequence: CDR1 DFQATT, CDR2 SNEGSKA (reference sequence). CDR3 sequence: CSARLTESEQYF. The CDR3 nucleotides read TGCAGTGCTAGATTGACAGAGAGCGAGCAGTACTTC.

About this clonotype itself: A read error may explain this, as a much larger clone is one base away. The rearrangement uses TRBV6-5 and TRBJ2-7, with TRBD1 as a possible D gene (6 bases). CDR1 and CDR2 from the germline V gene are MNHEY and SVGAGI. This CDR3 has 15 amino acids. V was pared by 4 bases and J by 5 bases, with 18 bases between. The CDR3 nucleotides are TGTGCCAGCAGTTTGAACAGGGAGCGCAGGGACGAGCAGTACTTC. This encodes CASSLNRERRDEQYF.

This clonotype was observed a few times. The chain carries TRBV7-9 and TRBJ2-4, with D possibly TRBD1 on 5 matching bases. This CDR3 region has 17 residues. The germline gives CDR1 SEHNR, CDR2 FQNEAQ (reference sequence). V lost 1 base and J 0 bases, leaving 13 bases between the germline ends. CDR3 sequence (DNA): TGTGCCAGCAGCTTAGGCCTTGACAGCCTAGCCAAAAACATTCAGTACTTC. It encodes CASSLGLDSLAKNIQYF. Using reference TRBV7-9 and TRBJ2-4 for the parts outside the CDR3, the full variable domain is DTGVSQNPRHKITKRGQNVTFRCDPISEHNRLYWYRQTLGQGPEFLTYFQNEAQLEKSRLLSDRFSAERPKGSFSTLEIQRTEQGDSAMYLCASSLGLDSLAKNIQYFGAGTRLSVL.

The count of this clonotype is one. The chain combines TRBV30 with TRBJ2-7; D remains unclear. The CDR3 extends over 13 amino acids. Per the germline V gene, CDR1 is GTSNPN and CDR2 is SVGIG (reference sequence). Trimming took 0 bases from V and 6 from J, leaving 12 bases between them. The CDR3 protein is CAWSVLGLGEQYF. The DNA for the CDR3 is TGTGCCTGGAGTGTACTCGGGTTAGGCGAGCAGTACTTC.

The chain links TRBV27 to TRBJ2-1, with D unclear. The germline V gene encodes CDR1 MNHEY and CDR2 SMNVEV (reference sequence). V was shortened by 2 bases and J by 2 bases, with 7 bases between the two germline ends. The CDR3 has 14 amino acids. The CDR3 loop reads CASSLMGTYNEQFF. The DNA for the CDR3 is TGTGCCAGCAGTTTAATGGGAACCTACAATGAGCAGTTCTTC.

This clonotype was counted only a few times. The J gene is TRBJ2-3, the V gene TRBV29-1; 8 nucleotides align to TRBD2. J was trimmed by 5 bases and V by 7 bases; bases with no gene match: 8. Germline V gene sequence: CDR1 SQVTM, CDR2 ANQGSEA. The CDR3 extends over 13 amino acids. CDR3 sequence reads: CSGQRGPGDTQYF. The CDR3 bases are TGCAGCGGCCAGCGGGGGCCGGGAGATACGCAGTATTTT.

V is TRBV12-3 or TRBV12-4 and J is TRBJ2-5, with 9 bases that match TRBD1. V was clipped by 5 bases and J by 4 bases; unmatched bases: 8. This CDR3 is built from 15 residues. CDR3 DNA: TGTGCCAGCAGTCCGGGACAGGGTGTCATAGAGACCCAGTACTTC. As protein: CASSPGQGVIETQYF.

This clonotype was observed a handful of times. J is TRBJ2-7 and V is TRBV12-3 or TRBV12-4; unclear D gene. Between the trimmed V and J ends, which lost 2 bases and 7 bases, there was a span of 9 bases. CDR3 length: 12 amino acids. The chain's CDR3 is CASSLMQWEQYF. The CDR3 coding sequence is TGTGCCAGCAGTTTAATGCAATGGGAGCAGTACTTC.

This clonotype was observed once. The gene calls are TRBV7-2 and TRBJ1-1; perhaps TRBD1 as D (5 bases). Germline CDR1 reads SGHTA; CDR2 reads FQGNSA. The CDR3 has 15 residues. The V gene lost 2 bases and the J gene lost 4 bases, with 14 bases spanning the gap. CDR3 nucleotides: TGTGCCAGCAGCTTATTTGCCGGACAATTCACTGAAGCTTTCTTT. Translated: CASSLFAGQFTEAFF.

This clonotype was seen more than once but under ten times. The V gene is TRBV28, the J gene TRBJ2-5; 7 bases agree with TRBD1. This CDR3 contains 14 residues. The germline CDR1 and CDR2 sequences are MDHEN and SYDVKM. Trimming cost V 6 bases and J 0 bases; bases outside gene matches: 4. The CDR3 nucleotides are TGTGCCAGCAGAGCGGACAGGAACCAAGAGACCCAGTACTTC. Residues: CASRADRNQETQYF.

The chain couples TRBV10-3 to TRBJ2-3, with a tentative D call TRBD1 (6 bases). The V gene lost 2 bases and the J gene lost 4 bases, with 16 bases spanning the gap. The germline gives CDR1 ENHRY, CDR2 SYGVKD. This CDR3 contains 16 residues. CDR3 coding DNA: TGTGCCATCAGTGAGCGTCAGGGGTCAGGGGCAGATACGCAGTATTTT. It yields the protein CAISERQGSGADTQYF.

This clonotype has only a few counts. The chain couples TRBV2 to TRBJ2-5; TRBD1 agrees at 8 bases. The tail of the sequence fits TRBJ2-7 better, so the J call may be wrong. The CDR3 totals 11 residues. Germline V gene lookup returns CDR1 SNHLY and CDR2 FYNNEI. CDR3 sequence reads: CAITDRVEQYF. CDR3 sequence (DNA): TGTGCCATCACGGACAGGGTCGAGCAGTACTTC.

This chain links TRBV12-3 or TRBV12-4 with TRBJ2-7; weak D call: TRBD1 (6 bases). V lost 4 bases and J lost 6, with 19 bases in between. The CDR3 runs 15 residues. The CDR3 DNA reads TGTGCCAGCAGTTCCCGACCCCAGGGGTTGTGCGAGCAGTACTTC. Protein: CASSSRPQGLCEQYF.

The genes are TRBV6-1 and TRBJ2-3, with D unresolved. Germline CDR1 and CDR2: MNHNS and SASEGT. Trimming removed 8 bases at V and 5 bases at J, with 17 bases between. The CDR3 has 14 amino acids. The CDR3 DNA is TGTGCCAGCCTCACTCGGCATTCGGGAGATACGCAGTATTTT. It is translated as CASLTRHSGDTQYF.

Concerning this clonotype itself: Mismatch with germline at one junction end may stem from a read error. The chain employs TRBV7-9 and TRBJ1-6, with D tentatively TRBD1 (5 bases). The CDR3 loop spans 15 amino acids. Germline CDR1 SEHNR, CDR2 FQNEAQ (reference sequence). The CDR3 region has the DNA TGCGCCGGCAGCTCTAGTCAGGGTAACAATTCACCCCTCCACTTT. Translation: CAGSSSQGNNSPLHF.

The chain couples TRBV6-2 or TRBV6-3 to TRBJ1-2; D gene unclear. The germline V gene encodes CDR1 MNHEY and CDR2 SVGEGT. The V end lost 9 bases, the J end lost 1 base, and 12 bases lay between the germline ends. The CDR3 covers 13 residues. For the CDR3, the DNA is TGTGCCAGTCGGACGCTCGTTAACTATGGCTACACCTTC. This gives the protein CASRTLVNYGYTF.

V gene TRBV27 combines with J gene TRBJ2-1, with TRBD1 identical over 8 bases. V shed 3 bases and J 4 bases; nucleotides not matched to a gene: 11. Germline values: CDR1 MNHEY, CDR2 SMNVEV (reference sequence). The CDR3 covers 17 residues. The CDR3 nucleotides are TGTGCCAGCAGTTTCTATCCCAAGCGACAGGGGTACAATGAGCAGTTCTTC. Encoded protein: CASSFYPKRQGYNEQFF.

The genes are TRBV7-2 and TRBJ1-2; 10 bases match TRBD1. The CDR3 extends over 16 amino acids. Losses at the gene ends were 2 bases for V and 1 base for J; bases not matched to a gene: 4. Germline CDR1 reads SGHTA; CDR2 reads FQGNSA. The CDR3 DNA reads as TGTGCCAGCAGCTTACAGGGGACAGGGGTTAACTATGGCTACACCTTC. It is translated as CASSLQGTGVNYGYTF. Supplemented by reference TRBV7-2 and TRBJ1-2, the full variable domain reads GAGVSQSPSNKVTEKGKDVELRCDPISGHTALYWYRQSLGQGLEFLIYFQGNSAPDKSGLPSDRFSAERTGGSVSTLTIQRTQQEDSAVYLCASSLQGTGVNYGYTFGSGTRLTVV.

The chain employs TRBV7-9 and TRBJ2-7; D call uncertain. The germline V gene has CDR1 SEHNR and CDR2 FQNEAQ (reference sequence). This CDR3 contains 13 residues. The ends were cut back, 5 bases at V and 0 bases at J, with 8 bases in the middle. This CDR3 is CASSPLISYEQYF. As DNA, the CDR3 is TGTGCCAGCAGCCCCCTAATCTCCTACGAGCAGTACTTC.

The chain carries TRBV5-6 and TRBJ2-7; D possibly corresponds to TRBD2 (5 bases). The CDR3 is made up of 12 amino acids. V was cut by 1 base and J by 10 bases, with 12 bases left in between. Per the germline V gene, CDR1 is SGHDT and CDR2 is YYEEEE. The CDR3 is CASSLRGEAQYF. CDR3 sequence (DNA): TGTGCCAGCAGCTTGCGGGGAGAGGCCCAGTACTTC.